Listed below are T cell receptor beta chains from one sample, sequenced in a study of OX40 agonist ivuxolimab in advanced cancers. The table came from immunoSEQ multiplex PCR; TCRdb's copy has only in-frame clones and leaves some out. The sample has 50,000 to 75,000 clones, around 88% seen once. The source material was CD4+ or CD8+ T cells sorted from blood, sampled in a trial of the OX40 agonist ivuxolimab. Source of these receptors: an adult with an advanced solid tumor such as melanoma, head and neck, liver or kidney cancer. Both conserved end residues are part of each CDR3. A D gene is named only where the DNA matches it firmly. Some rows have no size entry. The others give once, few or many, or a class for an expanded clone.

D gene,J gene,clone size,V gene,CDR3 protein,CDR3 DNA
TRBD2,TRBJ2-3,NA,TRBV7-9,CASSLRTSHSTDTQYF,TGTGCCAGCAGCTTGCGGACTAGCCATAGCACAGATACGCAGTATTTT
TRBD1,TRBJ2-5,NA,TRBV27,CASSQTGNQETQYF,TGTGCCAGCAGTCAGACAGGGAACCAAGAGACCCAGTACTTC
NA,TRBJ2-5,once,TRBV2,CASTTDAAPETQYF,TGTGCCAGCACCACTGACGCGGCCCCAGAGACCCAGTACTTC
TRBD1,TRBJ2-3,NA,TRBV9,CASSLRDRVVDTQYF,TGTGCCAGCAGCCTCCGGGACAGGGTCGTAGATACGCAGTATTTT
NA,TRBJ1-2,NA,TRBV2,CASSQSRDGRILNYGYTF,TGTGCCAGCAGTCAATCCCGGGACGGCCGCATCCTTAACTATGGCTACACCTTC
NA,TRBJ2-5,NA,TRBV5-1,CASSLARPRGETQYF,TGCGCCAGCAGCTTGGCCCGTCCCCGGGGGGAGACCCAGTACTTC
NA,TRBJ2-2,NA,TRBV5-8,CASSLLLSTGELFF,TGTGCCAGCAGCTTGCTCCTCTCCACCGGGGAGCTGTTTTTT
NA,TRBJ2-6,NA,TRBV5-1,CASSFNRDAGANVLTF,TGCGCCAGCAGCTTCAACAGGGACGCTGGGGCCAACGTCCTGACTTTC
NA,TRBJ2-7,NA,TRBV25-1,CASSEGYTKGLEQYF,TGTGCCAGCAGTGAAGGGTACACTAAGGGTCTTGAGCAGTACTTC
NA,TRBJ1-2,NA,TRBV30,CAGTLTYGYTF,TGTGCCGGGACCTTGACCTATGGCTACACCTTC
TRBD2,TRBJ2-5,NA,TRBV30,CAWTSGPSQYF,TGTGCCTGGACTAGCGGGCCTAGCCAGTACTTC
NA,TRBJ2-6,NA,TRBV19,CASSAGQLRIGANVLTF,TGTGCCAGTAGCGCGGGACAGCTTCGGATTGGGGCCAACGTCCTGACTTTC
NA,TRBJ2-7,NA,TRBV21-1,CASSTTGTSGRVVQYF,TGTGCCAGCAGCACGACCGGGACTAGCGGGAGGGTGGTGCAGTACTTC
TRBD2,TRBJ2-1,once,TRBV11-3,CASSPPAAGGRNEQFF,TGTGCCAGCAGCCCACCTGCAGCGGGAGGGCGTAATGAGCAGTTCTTC
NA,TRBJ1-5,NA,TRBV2,CASKGSGIQPQHF,TGTGCCAGCAAGGGTAGCGGAATTCAGCCCCAGCATTTT
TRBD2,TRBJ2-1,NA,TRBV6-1,CASSEALGGLKYNEQFF,TGTGCCAGCAGTGAAGCGTTGGGGGGACTAAAGTACAATGAGCAGTTCTTC
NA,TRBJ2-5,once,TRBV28,CASRTLGETQYF,TGTGCCAGCAGAACACTAGGGGAGACCCAGTACTTC
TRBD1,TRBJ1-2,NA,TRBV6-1,CASSPTGLYGYTF,TGTGCCAGCAGCCCGACAGGGCTGTATGGCTACACCTTC
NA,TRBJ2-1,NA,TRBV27,CASSQGFANEQFF,TGTGCCAGCAGTCAAGGATTCGCCAATGAGCAGTTCTTC
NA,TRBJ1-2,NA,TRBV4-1,CASSPPFGGENHYGYTF,TGCGCCAGCAGCCCTCCGTTCGGTGGGGAGAATCACTATGGCTACACCTTC
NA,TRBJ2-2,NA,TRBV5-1,CASSLYTGPGELFF,TGCGCCAGCAGCTTGTATACCGGGCCCGGGGAGCTGTTTTTT
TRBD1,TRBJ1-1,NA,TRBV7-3,CASSSGQGTRAFF,TGTGCCAGCAGCTCGGGACAGGGGACGAGAGCTTTCTTT
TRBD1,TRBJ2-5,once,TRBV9,CASSVGQGAETQYF,TGTGCCAGCAGCGTAGGACAGGGAGCAGAGACCCAGTACTTC
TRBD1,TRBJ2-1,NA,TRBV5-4,CASSLDRASYNEQFF,TGTGCCAGCAGCCTTGACAGGGCCTCCTACAATGAGCAGTTCTTC
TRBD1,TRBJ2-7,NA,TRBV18,CASSPGQTYEQYF,TGTGCCAGCTCACCGGGACAGACCTACGAGCAGTACTTC
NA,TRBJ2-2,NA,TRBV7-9,CASTHMGRASTGELFF,TGTGCCAGCACCCATATGGGGCGGGCGAGCACCGGGGAGCTGTTTTTT
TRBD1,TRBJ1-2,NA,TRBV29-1,CSVSDRPNYGYTF,TGCAGCGTGTCGGACAGGCCTAACTATGGCTACACCTTC
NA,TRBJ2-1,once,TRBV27,CASSFRGLNLQEQFF,TGTGCCAGCAGTTTCCGGGGACTGAACCTTCAGGAGCAGTTCTTC
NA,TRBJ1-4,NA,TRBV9,CASSADGMNEKLFF,TGTGCCAGCAGCGCGGACGGGATGAATGAAAAACTGTTTTTT
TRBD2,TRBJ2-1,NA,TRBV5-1,CASSLFAGGDNEQFF,TGCGCCAGCAGCTTGTTTGCGGGAGGAGACAATGAGCAGTTCTTC
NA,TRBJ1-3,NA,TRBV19,CASIGTALGNTIYF,TGTGCCAGTATCGGGACTGCCCTCGGAAACACCATATATTTT
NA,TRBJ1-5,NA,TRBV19,CASTPRGQLLSNQPQHF,TGTGCCAGTACTCCCCGGGGGCAGCTACTTAGCAATCAGCCCCAGCATTTT
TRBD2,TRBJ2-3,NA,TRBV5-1,CASSSPGLGGTQYF,TGCGCCAGCAGCAGTCCGGGACTAGGTGGTACGCAGTATTTT
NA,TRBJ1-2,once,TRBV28,CATSLTFQNGYTF,TGTGCCACCTCCCTAACTTTTCAAAATGGCTACACCTTC
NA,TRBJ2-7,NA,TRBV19,CASSRGGYSYEQYF,TGTGCCAGTAGTCGAGGGGGATATTCCTACGAGCAGTACTTC
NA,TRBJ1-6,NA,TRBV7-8,CASSLDSPLHF,TGTGCCAGCAGCTTAGATTCACCCCTCCACTTT
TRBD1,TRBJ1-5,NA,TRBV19,CASSIAVQGRNQPQHF,TGTGCCAGTAGTATAGCTGTACAGGGGCGCAATCAGCCCCAGCATTTT
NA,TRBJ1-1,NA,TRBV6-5,CASRLLGNTEAFF,TGTGCCAGTAGGCTCCTAGGGAACACTGAAGCTTTCTTT
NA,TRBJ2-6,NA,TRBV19,CASSIERSVSGANVLTF,TGTGCCAGTAGTATAGAGAGATCTGTCTCTGGGGCCAACGTCCTGACTTTC
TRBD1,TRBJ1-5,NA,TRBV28,CASSLLWDRVSNQPQHF,TGTGCCAGCAGTTTATTGTGGGACAGGGTTAGCAATCAGCCCCAGCATTTT
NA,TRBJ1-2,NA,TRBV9,CASSVGDGGYTF,TGTGCCAGCAGCGTAGGAGATGGTGGCTACACCTTC
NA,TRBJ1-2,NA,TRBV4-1,CASSQLGDNYGYTF,TGCGCCAGCAGCCAATTAGGGGACAACTATGGCTACACCTTC
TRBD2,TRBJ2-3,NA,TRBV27,CASSLTGLAGGADTQYF,TGTGCCAGCAGTTTAACAGGGCTAGCGGGAGGGGCAGATACGCAGTATTTT
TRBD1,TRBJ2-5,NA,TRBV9,CASSPTGGGETQYF,TGTGCCAGCAGCCCAACAGGGGGCGGTGAGACCCAGTACTTC
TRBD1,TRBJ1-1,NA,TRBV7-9,CASSTTDRVNTEAFF,TGTGCCAGCAGCACAACTGACAGGGTTAACACTGAAGCTTTCTTT
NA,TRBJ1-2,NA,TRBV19,CASRIGGASGYTF,TGTGCCAGTAGGATAGGGGGGGCGAGTGGCTACACCTTC
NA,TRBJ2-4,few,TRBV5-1,CASSLGPNTGQTPGAKNIQYF,TGCGCCAGCAGCTTGGGGCCGAATACAGGTCAAACGCCCGGGGCCAAAAACATTCAGTACTTC
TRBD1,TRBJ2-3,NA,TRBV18,CASSRGQGTDTQYF,TGTGCCAGCTCACGAGGACAGGGCACAGATACGCAGTATTTT
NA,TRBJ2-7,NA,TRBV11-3,CASSLGQLSSYEQYF,TGTGCCAGCAGCTTAGGGCAATTAAGCTCCTACGAGCAGTACTTC
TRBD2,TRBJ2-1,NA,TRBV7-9,CASSLLAGYNEQFF,TGTGCCAGCAGCTTACTAGCGGGATACAATGAGCAGTTCTTC
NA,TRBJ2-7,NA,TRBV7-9,CASSLGRRETSYEQYF,TGTGCCAGCAGCTTAGGTCGACGGGAAACCTCCTACGAGCAGTACTTC
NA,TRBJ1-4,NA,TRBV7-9,CASSSASGEEKLFF,TGTGCCAGCAGCTCAGCTTCCGGGGAGGAAAAACTGTTTTTT
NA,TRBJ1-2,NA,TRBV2,CASKGPGQGRCTF,TGTGCCAGTAAAGGTCCGGGACAAGGACGCTGCACCTTC